One sample yielded the 10 T cell receptor beta chains listed below, sequenced in a study of regulatory T cells in long-lasting Graves disease. Building of the TCR beta libraries involved iRepertoire HTBI primers and Arm-PCR of CDR3 regions. In TCRdb, the multiplex PCR reads were re-called with MiXCR into one record per CDR3 protein. This sample yields about 440,000 distinct CDR3 sequences, of which under 15% are seen a single time; over 15% belongs to the top ten. Time point specified: newly diagnosed GD, antithyroid drugs for less than 3 months. The TCR library was prepared using RNA isolated from PBMCs. The same data also went into a second study, on T cells in Graves' hyperthyroidism and ophthalmopathy.

The sample here was peripheral blood mononuclear cells (PBMCs), taken at new diagnosis, from a patient treated with antithyroid drugs. Receptor source: a woman younger than 45 with Graves disease.

The chain employs TRBV2 and TRBJ1-2; unclear D gene. CDR1 is SNHLY and CDR2 is FYNNEI in the germline V gene. This CDR3 region has 14 residues. V lost 1 base to trimming and J lost 8 bases, with 14 bases between them. The CDR3 sequence: CASSEEPRAYGYTF. CDR3 nucleotide sequence: TGTGCCAGCAGTGAAGAGCCCCGCGCATACGGCTACACCTTC.

In this sample, this clonotype turned up many times. This chain joins TRBV11-2 and TRBJ2-3; D perhaps matches TRBD2 (5 bases). Trimming removed 8 bases from V and 6 bases from J, with 18 bases in between. Germline V gene data show CDR1 as SGHAT and CDR2 as FQNNGV. The CDR3 loop spans 14 amino acids. Written as DNA, the CDR3 is TGTGCCAGCCGTAGGAGAGGGAGAGGCGATACGCAGTATTTT. This gives the protein CASRRRGRGDTQYF.

A few counts support this clonotype. This rearrangement joins TRBV19 to TRBJ2-2; 11 positions match TRBD2. This CDR3 has 17 amino acids. J gave up 3 bases and V 3 bases, and 6 bases lay outside the gene matches. The V gene's germline CDR1 is LNHDA and CDR2 SQIVND (reference sequence). In nucleotides, the CDR3 is TGTGCCAGTAGTATCCTAGCGGGAGGTCTGTACACCGGGGAGCTGTTTTTT. It specifies CASSILAGGLYTGELFF. The variable domain in full, with the rest retrieved from reference TRBV19 and TRBJ2-2, is DGGITQSPKYLFRKEGQNVTLSCEQNLNHDAMYWYRQDPGQGLRLIYYSQIVNDFQKGDIAEGYSVSREKKESFPLTVTSAQKNPTAFYLCASSILAGGLYTGELFFGEGSRLTVL.

This clonotype occurred many times. V is TRBV18 and J is TRBJ2-7; a weak D match, TRBD2 (5 bases). The CDR3 has 13 residues. Trimming stripped 5 bases from V and 4 bases from J, with 12 bases between. The V gene's germline CDR1 is KGHSH and CDR2 LQKENI. CDR3 residues: CASSSTAGYEQYF. CDR3 nucleotide sequence: TGTGCCAGCTCATCGACGGCGGGTTACGAGCAGTACTTC.

The CDR3 DNA follows: TGCAGCGCCGGGCGTGGCGGGAGTAACACCGGGGAGCTGTTTTTT. Translated, it gives CSAGRGGSNTGELFF. This chain joins TRBV29-1 and TRBJ2-2; 7 nucleotides agree with TRBD2. The CDR3 contains 15 residues. CDR1 is SQVTM and CDR2 is ANQGSEA in the germline V gene. Germline trimming cut 7 bases from V and 2 bases from J; bases unmatched to any gene: 10.

Regarding this clonotype: At one end, the junction sequence differs from germline, possibly due to a read error. This sequence joins TRBV18 and TRBJ2-1; 9 bases map to TRBD2. CDR3 length equals 14 residues. Germline V gene sequence: CDR1 KGHSH, CDR2 LQKENI. This chain's CDR3 is CASSPPGLAARLSF. CDR3 nucleotides: TGTGCCAGCTCACCACCGGGACTAGCAGCACGACTGTCCTTC. Complete variable domain (other parts from reference TRBV18 and TRBJ2-1): NAGVMQNPRHLVRRRGQEARLRCSPMKGHSHVYWYRQLPEEGLKFMVYLQKENIIDESGMPKERFSAEFPKEGPSILRIQQVVRGDSAAYFCASSPPGLAARLSFGPGTRLTVL.

This clonotype was recorded once. Possible read error: a much larger clone is one base away. V gene TRBV3-1 combines with J gene TRBJ2-2, with D possibly matching TRBD2 (5 bases). The CDR3 spans 16 residues. Per the germline V gene, CDR1 is LGHDT and CDR2 is YNNKEL (reference sequence). CDR3 in amino acids: CASGQARGPDTGELFF. The CDR3 coding sequence is TGTGCCAGCGGCCAGGCCCGAGGGCCTGACACCGGGGAGCTGTTTTTT.

This clonotype was counted many times. The CDR3 DNA sequence: TGTGCCAGCAGCGCAGACAGGATGACTAGCACAGATACGCAGTATTTT. Protein: CASSADRMTSTDTQYF. The chain couples TRBV7-6 to TRBJ2-3, with D tentatively TRBD1 (6 bases). V was cut by 5 bases and J by 0 bases, with 15 bases left in between. CDR3 size: 16 residues. Germline assignment: CDR1 SGHVS and CDR2 FNYEAQ.

This clonotype was seen repeatedly, ten times or more. As DNA, the CDR3 is TGTGCCAGCAAAAAGGGGACTAGCGGGAGGGGTGAGCAGTTCTTC. It encodes CASKKGTSGRGEQFF. This chain uses TRBV6-2 or TRBV6-3 with TRBJ2-1, with 16 nucleotides matching TRBD2. V was clipped by 7 bases and J by 9 bases; unmatched bases: 6. Germline assignment: CDR1 MNHEY and CDR2 SVGEGT. This CDR3 contains 15 residues.

Only one count was recorded for this clonotype. Possible read error: a much larger clone is one base away. The rearrangement links TRBV2 to TRBJ2-1; possibly TRBD2 for D (6 bases). V lost 2 bases to trimming and J lost 10 bases, with 21 bases between them. Germline V lookup: CDR1 SNHLY, CDR2 FYNNEI. CDR3 length: 16 amino acids. The CDR3 DNA reads TGTGCCAGCAGTGAAATGGGGGGACTGAGCTCCTACGAGCAGTTCTTC. It codes for CASSEMGGLSSYEQFF.